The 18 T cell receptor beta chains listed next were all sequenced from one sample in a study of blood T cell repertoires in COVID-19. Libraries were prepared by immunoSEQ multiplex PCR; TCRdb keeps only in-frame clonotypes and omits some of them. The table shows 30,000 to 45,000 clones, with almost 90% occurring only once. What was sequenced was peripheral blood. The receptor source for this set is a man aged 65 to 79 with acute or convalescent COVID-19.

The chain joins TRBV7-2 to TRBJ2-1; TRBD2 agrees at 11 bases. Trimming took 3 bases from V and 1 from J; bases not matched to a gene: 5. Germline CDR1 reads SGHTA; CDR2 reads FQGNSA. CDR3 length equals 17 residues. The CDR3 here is CASSLTSGMISYNEQFF. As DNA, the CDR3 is TGTGCCAGCAGCTTGACTAGCGGGATGATATCCTACAATGAGCAGTTCTTC.

The CDR3 DNA is TGTGCCAGCAGCCTCCCCGAGGCGAACACCGGGGAGCTGTTTTTT. Translating it yields CASSLPEANTGELFF. The chain is built from TRBV5-4 and TRBJ2-2; no clear D gene. This CDR3 has 15 amino acids. Germline-derived CDR1 and CDR2 are SGHNT and YYREEE (reference sequence). V gave up 4 bases and J gave up 0 bases, with 10 bases separating them.

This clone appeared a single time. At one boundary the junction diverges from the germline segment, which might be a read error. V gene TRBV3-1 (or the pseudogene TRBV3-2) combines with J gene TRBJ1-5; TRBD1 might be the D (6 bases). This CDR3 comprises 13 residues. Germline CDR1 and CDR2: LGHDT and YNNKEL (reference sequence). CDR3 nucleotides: TGTGCCAGCAACCAACAGGGATTCCCGCCCCAGCATTTT. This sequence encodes CASNQQGFPPQHF.

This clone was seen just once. This CDR3 is CASSLRGQGNSPLHF. The DNA for the CDR3 is TGTGCCAGCAGTCTCCGGGGACAGGGGAATTCACCCCTCCACTTT. The V and J genes are TRBV6-5 and TRBJ1-6; TRBD1 matches at 10 bases. V lost 5 bases to trimming and J lost 7 bases; unmatched junction nucleotides: 5. CDR3 length equals 15 residues. From germline, CDR1 is MNHEY and CDR2 SVGAGI.

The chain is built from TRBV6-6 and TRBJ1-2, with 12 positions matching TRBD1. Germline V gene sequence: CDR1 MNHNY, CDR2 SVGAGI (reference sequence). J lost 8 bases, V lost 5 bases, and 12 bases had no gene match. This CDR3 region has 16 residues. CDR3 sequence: CASSPGTGGALRGYTF. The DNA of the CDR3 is TGTGCCAGCAGTCCCGGGACAGGGGGCGCCTTAAGGGGCTACACCTTC.

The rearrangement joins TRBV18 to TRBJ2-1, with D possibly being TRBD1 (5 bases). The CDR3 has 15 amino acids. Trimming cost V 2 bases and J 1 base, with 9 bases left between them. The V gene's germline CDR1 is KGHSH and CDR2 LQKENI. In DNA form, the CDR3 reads TGTGCCAGCTCACCAACAGGTTATTCCTACAATGAGCAGTTCTTC. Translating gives CASSPTGYSYNEQFF.

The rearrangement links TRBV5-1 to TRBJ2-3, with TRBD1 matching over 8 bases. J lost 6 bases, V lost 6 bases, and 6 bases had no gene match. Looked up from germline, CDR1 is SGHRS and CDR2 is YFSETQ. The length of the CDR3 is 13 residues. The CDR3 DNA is TGCGCCAGCACGTCACAGGGGGGCGATACGCAGTATTTT. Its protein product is CASTSQGGDTQYF.

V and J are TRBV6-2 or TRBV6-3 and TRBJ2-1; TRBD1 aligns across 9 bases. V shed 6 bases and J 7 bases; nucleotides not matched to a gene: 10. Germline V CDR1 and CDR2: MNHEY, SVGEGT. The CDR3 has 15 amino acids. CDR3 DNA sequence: TGTGCCAGCAGCCGCCCGACAGGGGGACTAAATGAGCAGTTCTTC. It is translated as CASSRPTGGLNEQFF.

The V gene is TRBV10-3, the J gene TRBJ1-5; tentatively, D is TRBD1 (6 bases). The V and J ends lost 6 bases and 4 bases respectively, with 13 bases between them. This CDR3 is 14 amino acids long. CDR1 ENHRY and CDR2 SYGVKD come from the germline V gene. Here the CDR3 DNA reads TGTGCCATCAGCGAAGGACAGATGAATCAGCCCCAGCATTTT. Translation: CAISEGQMNQPQHF.

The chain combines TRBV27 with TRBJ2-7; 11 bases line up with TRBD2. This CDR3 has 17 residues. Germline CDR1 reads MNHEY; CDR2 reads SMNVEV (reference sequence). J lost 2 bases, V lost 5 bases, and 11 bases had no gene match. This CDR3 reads CASSPQPILAGAYEQYF. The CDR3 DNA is TGTGCCAGCAGTCCCCAGCCCATACTAGCGGGAGCCTACGAGCAGTACTTC.

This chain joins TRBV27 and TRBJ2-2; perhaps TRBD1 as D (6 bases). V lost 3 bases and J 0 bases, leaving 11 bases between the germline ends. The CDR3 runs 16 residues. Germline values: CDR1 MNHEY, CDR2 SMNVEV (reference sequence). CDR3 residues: CASSFSTGTNTGELFF. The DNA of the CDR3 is TGTGCCAGCAGTTTTTCGACAGGCACGAACACCGGGGAGCTGTTTTTT.

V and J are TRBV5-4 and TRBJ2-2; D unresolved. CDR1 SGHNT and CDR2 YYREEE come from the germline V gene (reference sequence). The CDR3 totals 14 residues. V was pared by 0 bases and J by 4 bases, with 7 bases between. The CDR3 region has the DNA TGTGCCAGCAGCTTGGCCGGGTTCACCGGGGAGCTGTTTTTT. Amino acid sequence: CASSLAGFTGELFF.

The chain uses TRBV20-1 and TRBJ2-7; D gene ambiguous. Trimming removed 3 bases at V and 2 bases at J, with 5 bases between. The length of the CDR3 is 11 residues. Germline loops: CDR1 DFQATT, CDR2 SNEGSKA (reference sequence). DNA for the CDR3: TGCAGTGCTAGTACGGCCTACGAGCAGTACTTC. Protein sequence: CSASTAYEQYF.

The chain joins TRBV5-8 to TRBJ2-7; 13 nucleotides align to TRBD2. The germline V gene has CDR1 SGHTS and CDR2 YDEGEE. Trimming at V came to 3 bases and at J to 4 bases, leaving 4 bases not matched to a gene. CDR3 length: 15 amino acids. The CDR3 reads CASSSLAGGPYEQYF. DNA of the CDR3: TGTGCCAGCAGCTCACTAGCGGGAGGGCCGTACGAGCAGTACTTC. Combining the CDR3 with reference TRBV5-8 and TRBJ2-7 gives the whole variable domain EAGVTQSPTHLIKTRGQQATLRCSPISGHTSVYWYQQALGLGLQFLLWYDEGEERNRGNFPPRFSGRQFPNYSSELNVNALELEDSALYLCASSSLAGGPYEQYFGPGTRLTVT.

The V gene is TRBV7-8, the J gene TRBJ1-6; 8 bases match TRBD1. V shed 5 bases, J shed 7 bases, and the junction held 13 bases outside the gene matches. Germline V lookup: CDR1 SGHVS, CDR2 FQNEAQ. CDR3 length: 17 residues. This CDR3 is CASSPPTGATGNSPLHF. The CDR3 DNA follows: TGTGCCAGCAGCCCTCCGACAGGGGCTACGGGGAATTCACCCCTCCACTTT. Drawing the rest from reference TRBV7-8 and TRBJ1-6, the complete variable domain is GAGVSQSPRYKVAKRGQDVALRCDPISGHVSLFWYQQALGQGPEFLTYFQNEAQLDKSGLPSDRFFAERPEGSVSTLKIQRTQQEDSAVYLCASSPPTGATGNSPLHFGNGTRLTVT.

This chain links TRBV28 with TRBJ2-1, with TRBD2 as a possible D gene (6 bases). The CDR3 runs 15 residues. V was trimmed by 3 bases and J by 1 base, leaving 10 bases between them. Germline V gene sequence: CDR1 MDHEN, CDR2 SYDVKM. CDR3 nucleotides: TGTGCCAGCAGTTTGGTAGCGGTTTCCTACAATGAGCAGTTCTTC. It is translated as CASSLVAVSYNEQFF.

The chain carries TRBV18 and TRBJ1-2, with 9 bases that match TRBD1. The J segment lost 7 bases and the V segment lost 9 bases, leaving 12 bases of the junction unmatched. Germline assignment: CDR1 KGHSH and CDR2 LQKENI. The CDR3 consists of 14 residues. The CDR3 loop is CASRPGQGAPGYTF. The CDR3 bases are TGTGCCAGTCGACCGGGACAGGGCGCTCCTGGCTACACCTTC.

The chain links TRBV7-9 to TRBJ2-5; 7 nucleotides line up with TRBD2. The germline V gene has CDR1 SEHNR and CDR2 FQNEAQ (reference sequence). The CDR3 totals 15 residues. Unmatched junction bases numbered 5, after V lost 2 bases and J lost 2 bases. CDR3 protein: CASSLLSGIQETQYF. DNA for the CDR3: TGTGCCAGCAGCTTACTAAGCGGGATTCAAGAGACCCAGTACTTC.